This T cell receptor beta chain is drawn from a study of blood T cell repertoires in COVID-19. Study details: T cells, B-cell-depleted T cells, or PBMCs supplied cDNA or gDNA.

In the authors' workflow: The assay estimated nucleated cells by amplifying reference gene primers. Only in-frame clones appear in the TCRdb table, and some are missing; sequencing was by immunoSEQ multiplex PCR. D and trimming come from the DNA, and the V and J calls and clone size come from that table. The sample carries 350,000 or so clones, around nine tenths recorded once. This CDR3 comprises 16 residues. The V gene end was trimmed by 5 bases and the J gene end by 7 bases; junction bases not matched to a gene: 11. Germline V gene data show CDR1 as MNHEY and CDR2 as SMNVEV (reference sequence). The origin of this receptor is a woman younger than 45 who had been exposed to COVID-19. The specimen was PBMCs or T cells enriched from blood (not recorded which). The V and J genes are TRBV27 and TRBJ2-1; TRBD2 agrees at 10 bases. The CDR3 region has the DNA TGTGCCAGCAGTCCATGGGAACTAGCGGGGACTAATGAGCAGTTCTTC. As protein: CASSPWELAGTNEQFF.